The present TCR beta chain was sequenced within a study of blood T cell repertoires in COVID-19. In the original workflow: Amplification with reference gene primers provided the estimates of nucleated cell counts. Using immunoSEQ multiplex PCR, the repertoire was profiled, and TCRdb retains in-frame clones only, with some absent. V and J calls and clone size are given by that table; D and trimming were obtained from the DNA. This table has just under 150,000 clones, around 86% appearing once. The V and J ends lost 1 base and 6 bases, in that order; junction bases with no gene match: 3. The CDR3 contains 13 residues. Germline assignment: CDR1 LGHDT and CDR2 YNNKEL (reference sequence).

This clonotype was obtained from a man aged 50-59 years who had recovered from COVID-19. The chain joins TRBV3-1 (or the pseudogene TRBV3-2) to TRBJ2-7; 7 bases map to TRBD1. What was sequenced was peripheral blood. Here the CDR3 reads CASSQGQGSEQYF. In nucleotides, the CDR3 is TGTGCCAGCAGCCAAGGACAGGGAAGCGAGCAGTACTTC.